The clone carrying this T cell receptor beta chain was seen just once. Its specificity is not known. One entry per CDR3 protein results from TCRdb running MiXCR on the reads. The sample holds 110,000 or so distinct CDR3 sequences, under 35% seen once. This CDR3 region has 19 residues. Losses at the gene ends were 0 bases for V and 0 bases for J; bases not matched to a gene: 7. Germline-derived CDR1 and CDR2 are SEHNR and FQNEAQ (reference sequence). The data are from a study of T cell repertoires in cytomegalovirus infection. General observations from the study: Ex vivo, HLA-C-restricted CMV-specific TCR beta clonotypes prevailed over the rest of the response.

The sequence was obtained from a human donor in good health (CMV status not recorded). Some clones in this sample may be carry-over from other donors' samples. This specimen consisted of CD8+ T cells from cultured PBMCs, obtained from culture after CMV antigen stimulation. The rearrangement links TRBV7-9 to TRBJ2-3, with TRBD2 matching over 12 bases. This chain's CDR3 is CASSLAVASGGASTDTQYF. The CDR3 DNA is TGTGCCAGCAGCTTAGCGGTGGCTAGCGGGGGGGCTAGCACAGATACGCAGTATTTT. Based on the CDR3 plus reference TRBV7-9 and TRBJ2-3, the full variable domain is DTGVSQNPRHKITKRGQNVTFRCDPISEHNRLYWYRQTLGQGPEFLTYFQNEAQLEKSRLLSDRFSAERPKGSFSTLEIQRTEQGDSAMYLCASSLAVASGGASTDTQYFGPGTRLTVL.